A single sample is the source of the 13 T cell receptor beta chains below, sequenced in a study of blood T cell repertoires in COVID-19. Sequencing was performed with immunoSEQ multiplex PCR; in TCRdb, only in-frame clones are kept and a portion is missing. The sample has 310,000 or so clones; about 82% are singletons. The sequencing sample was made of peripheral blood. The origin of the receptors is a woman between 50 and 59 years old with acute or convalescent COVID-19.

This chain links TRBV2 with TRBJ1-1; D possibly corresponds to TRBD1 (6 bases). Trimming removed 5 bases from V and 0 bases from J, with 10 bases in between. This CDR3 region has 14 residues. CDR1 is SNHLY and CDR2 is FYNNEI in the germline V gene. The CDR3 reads CASSRQVMNTEAFF. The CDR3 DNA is TGTGCCAGCAGTCGACAGGTAATGAACACTGAAGCTTTCTTT.

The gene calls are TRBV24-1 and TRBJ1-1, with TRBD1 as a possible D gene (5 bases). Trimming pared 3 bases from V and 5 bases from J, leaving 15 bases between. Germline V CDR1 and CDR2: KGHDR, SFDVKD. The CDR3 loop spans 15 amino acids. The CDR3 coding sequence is TGTGCCACCAGTGATCCCACAACAGGTGATACTGAAGCTTTCTTT. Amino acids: CATSDPTTGDTEAFF.

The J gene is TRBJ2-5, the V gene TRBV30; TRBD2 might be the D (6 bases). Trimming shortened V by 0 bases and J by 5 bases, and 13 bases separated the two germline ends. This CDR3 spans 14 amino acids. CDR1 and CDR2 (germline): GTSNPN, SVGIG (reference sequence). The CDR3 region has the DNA TGTGCCTGGAGTGTAATTCGGGGGTTGGAGACCCAGTACTTC. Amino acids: CAWSVIRGLETQYF.

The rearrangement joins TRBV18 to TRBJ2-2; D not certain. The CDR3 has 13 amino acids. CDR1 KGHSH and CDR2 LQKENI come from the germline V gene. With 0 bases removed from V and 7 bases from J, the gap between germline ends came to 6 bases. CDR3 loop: CASSPPTGGELFF. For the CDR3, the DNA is TGTGCCAGCTCACCACCCACGGGCGGGGAGCTGTTTTTT.

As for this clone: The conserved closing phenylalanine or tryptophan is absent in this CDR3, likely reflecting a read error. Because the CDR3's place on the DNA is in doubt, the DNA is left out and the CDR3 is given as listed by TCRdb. This chain's CDR3 is CASSSGTGIMY. This chain links TRBV28 with TRBJ1-2; TRBD1 reflects the table's D call only, with no check against the DNA. The CDR3 totals 11 residues, both ends included. CDR1 and CDR2 from the germline V gene are MDHEN and SYDVKM.

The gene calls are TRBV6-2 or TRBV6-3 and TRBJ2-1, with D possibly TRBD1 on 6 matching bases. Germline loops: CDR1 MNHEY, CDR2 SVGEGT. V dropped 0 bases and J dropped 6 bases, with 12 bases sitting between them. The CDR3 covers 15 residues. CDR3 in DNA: TGTGCCAGCAGTTACTCGTCAGGGGAAGGCAATGAGCAGTTCTTC. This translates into CASSYSSGEGNEQFF.

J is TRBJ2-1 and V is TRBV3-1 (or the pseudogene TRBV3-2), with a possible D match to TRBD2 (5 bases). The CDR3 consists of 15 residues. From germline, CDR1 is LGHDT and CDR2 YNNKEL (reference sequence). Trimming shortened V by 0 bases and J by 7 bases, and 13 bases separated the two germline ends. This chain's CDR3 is CASSQEALGINEQFF. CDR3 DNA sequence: TGTGCCAGCAGCCAAGAGGCACTAGGCATAAATGAGCAGTTCTTC.

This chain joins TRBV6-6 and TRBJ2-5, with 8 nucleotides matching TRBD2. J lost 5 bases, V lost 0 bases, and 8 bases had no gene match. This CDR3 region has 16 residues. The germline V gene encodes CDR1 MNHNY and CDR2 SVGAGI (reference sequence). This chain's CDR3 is CASSYSYSGAGETQYF. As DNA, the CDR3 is TGTGCCAGCAGTTACTCCTATAGCGGGGCAGGCGAGACCCAGTACTTC.

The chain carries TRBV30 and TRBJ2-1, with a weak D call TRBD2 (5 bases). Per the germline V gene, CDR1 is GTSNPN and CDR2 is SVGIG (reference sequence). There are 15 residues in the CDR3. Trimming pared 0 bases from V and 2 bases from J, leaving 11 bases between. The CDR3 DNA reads TGTGCCTGGAGTGTAAAAGCGGCCCCCTACAATGAGCAGTTCTTC. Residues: CAWSVKAAPYNEQFF.

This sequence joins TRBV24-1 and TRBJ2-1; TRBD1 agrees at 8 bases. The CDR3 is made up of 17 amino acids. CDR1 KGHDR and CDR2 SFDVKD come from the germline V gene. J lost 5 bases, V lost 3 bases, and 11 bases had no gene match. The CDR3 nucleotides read TGTGCCACCAGTGATCCCCCTGGACAGGGTAGGCACAATGAGCAGTTCTTC. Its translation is CATSDPPGQGRHNEQFF.

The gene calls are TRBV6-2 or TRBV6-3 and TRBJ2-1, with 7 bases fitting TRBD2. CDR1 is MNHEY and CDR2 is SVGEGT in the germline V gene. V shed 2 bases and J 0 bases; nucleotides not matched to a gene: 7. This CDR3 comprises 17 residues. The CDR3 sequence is CASSYPKLARSYNEQFF. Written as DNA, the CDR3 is TGTGCCAGCAGTTACCCCAAACTAGCGCGCTCCTACAATGAGCAGTTCTTC.

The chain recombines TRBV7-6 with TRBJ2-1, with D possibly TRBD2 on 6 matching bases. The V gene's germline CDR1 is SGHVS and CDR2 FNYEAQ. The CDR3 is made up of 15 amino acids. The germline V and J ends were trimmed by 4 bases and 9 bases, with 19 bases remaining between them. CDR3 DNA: TGTGCCAGCAGCTCCGGGGGTTCAGCGGTGGGTGAGCAGTTCTTC. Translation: CASSSGGSAVGEQFF.

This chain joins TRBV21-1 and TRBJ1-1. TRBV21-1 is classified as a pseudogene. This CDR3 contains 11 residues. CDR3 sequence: CASSKRSEAFF. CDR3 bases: TGTGCCAGCAGCAAACGTTCGGAAGCTTTCTTT.